This TCR beta chain was found in a study of T-cell memory formation after mild COVID-19. One entry per CDR3 protein, called by TCRdb with MiXCR from the 5' RACE reads. The repertoire holds tens of thousands of distinct CDR3 sequences, with about 7.3% as singletons. The CDR3 contains 16 residues. The germline V gene has CDR1 MRHNA and CDR2 SNTAGT. The V end was cut by 2 bases, the J end by 4 bases, with 17 bases between. The specimen was PBMCs or a T cell subset sorted from them (not recorded which). This chain connects TRBV6-4 to TRBJ1-2; D is unclear. The clonotype was recovered from a young man who had mild COVID-19 (a few samples of this study predate the infection). Cell type and time point are not known. CDR3: CASSDKGRPGAYGYTF. DNA of the CDR3: TGTGCCAGCAGTGACAAAGGTCGGCCGGGTGCCTATGGCTACACCTTC.